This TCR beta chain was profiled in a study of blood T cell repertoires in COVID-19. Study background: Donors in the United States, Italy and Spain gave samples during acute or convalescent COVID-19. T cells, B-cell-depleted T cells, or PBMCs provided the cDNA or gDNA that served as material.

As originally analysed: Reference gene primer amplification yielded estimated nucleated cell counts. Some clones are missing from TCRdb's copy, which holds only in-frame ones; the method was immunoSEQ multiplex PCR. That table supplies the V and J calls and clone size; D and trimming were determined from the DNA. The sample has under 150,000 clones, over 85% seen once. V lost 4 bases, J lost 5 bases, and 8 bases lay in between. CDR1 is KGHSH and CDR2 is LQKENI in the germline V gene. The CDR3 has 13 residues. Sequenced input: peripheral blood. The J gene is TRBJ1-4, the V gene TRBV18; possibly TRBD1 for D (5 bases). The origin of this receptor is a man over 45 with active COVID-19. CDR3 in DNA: TGTGCCAGCTCACTAGGACAAAATGAAAAACTGTTTTTT. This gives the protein CASSLGQNEKLFF. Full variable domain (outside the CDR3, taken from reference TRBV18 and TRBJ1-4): NAGVMQNPRHLVRRRGQEARLRCSPMKGHSHVYWYRQLPEEGLKFMVYLQKENIIDESGMPKERFSAEFPKEGPSILRIQQVVRGDSAAYFCASSLGQNEKLFFGSGTQLSVL.